Listed below are T cell receptor beta chains from one sample, sequenced in a study of tumor-infiltrating lymphocytes in primary liver carcinoma. TCRdb analysed the multiplex PCR reads with MiXCR anew, one entry per CDR3 protein. Found here are about 75,000 distinct CDR3 sequences, 65% to 75% of them singletons; the top ten hold approximately 26%. Sequenced: tumor-adjacent normal liver tissue. The receptors come from a man in his forties with primary liver carcinoma and hepatitis B virus infection. The CDR3 runs from the conserved cysteine through the conserved F or W. Each record gives: J gene, CDR3 length, V gene, D gene, clone size, CDR3 protein. The D gene is left open where the match is weak. Clone size is stated in some rows and not others, as once, few, many or a class when expanded.

>TRBJ1-5|15|TRBV6-1|NA|NA
CVSGEAWQRNQPQHF
>TRBJ1-1|16|TRBV12-3/TRBV12-4|NA|NA
CASSFLVLGGDTEALF
>TRBJ2-7|13|TRBV11-2|TRBD1|large
CASSLDSGGEQYF
>TRBJ2-1|12|TRBV11-1|NA|NA
CGSAGAYNERLF
>TRBJ2-7|13|TRBV7-9|NA|many
CASSLNQVYEQYF
>TRBJ2-7|14|TRBV7-2|TRBD1|few
CASSLDRGRYEQYF
>TRBJ2-1|15|TRBV29-1|TRBD2|NA
CSVETTSERYNEQFF
>TRBJ1-2|11|TRBV29-1|NA|few
CSDDSGYGYTF
>TRBJ2-7|15|TRBV12-3/TRBV12-4|TRBD2|many
CASSLAGPTNYEQYF
>TRBJ2-1|12|TRBV13|NA|NA
CASSSLPNGQFF
>TRBJ2-1|12|TRBV29-1|NA|NA
CSVRQGGNELFF
>TRBJ1-1|15|TRBV4-1|NA|NA
CASSQAGWGSTEAFF
>TRBJ2-7|19|TRBV12-3/TRBV12-4|TRBD2|NA
CVSGFSRVKRERLSCEQYF
>TRBJ2-1|12|TRBV11-2|NA|NA
CASSPSQDEQFF
>TRBJ1-3|15|TRBV19|NA|NA
CGSSIGGSSGNTIYF
>TRBJ2-7|14|TRBV6-6|NA|once
CAGSYSTLVHEQYF
>TRBJ2-7|17|TRBV12-3/TRBV12-4|NA|NA
CASSPKSISRSPYEQYF
>TRBJ2-4|14|TRBV11-2|NA|NA
CAGSQGGVGDIQHF
>TRBJ2-1|15|TRBV6-5|TRBD2|NA
CASSLLAGTYNEQFF
>TRBJ1-5|15|TRBV6-2/TRBV6-3|TRBD1|NA
CASSLTGAGNQPQHF
>TRBJ2-3|15|TRBV4-2|TRBD2|medium-sized
CASSQEAGGPDTQYF
>TRBJ2-3|16|TRBV11-2|NA|medium-sized
CASSLTEGLFSDTQYF
>TRBJ2-1|11|TRBV11-3|NA|NA
CDSSRGNEQFF
>TRBJ2-4|13|TRBV29-1|NA|NA
CSVGKAGNNIQYF
>TRBJ1-1|12|TRBV30|NA|NA
CARKGGNTEALF
>TRBJ2-7|14|TRBV5-6|TRBD2|NA
CASSLWGTTREQYF
>TRBJ2-5|14|TRBV7-9|TRBD1|many
CASGDSRIQETQYF